One and the same sample provided the 16 T cell receptor beta chains below, sequenced in a study of blood T cell repertoires in COVID-19. Here immunoSEQ multiplex PCR was the method, and the copy in TCRdb shows in-frame clones only, minus some. This sample has nearly 350,000 clones, with around 80% found just once. Specimen: peripheral blood. These receptors originate from a man aged 25 to 40 with active or convalescent COVID-19.

The rearrangement links TRBV5-1 to TRBJ2-7; D is possibly TRBD1 (6 bases). With 2 bases removed from V and 4 bases from J, the gap between germline ends came to 19 bases. Germline V CDR1 and CDR2: SGHRS, YFSETQ. This CDR3 has 16 amino acids. DNA for the CDR3: TGCGCCAGCAGCTTAGCCCAGGGACCCGGGACATACGAGCAGTACTTC. Protein: CASSLAQGPGTYEQYF.

The rearrangement joins TRBV30 to TRBJ1-4, with 8 bases matching TRBD1. CDR1 is GTSNPN, CDR2 SVGIG, per germline (reference sequence). V lost 3 bases and J lost 4; bases outside the gene matches: 7. CDR3 length: 15 amino acids. The chain's CDR3 is CAWRDRTGFNEKLFF. The CDR3 DNA follows: TGTGCCTGGAGAGATCGGACAGGGTTTAATGAAAAACTGTTTTTT.

The chain is built from TRBV11-3 and TRBJ1-1; the D gene is possibly TRBD1 (5 bases). Germline CDR1 is SGHNT and CDR2 is YENEEA. The germline V and J ends were trimmed by 7 bases and 3 bases, with 15 bases remaining between them. The CDR3 has 14 amino acids. DNA for the CDR3: TGTGCCAGCAATGAGGGACTCACCCACACTGAAGCTTTCTTT. Protein sequence: CASNEGLTHTEAFF.

The gene calls are TRBV29-1 and TRBJ2-1; 10 nucleotides align to TRBD2. This CDR3 contains 15 residues. Germline V gene data show CDR1 as SQVTM and CDR2 as ANQGSEA. The V and J ends lost 8 bases and 12 bases, in that order; junction bases with no gene match: 19. The DNA of the CDR3 is TGCAGCACCTGGGTACTAGCGGGGATAAACAAGGGGCAGTTCTTC. Its translation is CSTWVLAGINKGQFF.

The V gene is TRBV3-1 (or the pseudogene TRBV3-2), the J gene TRBJ1-3; 9 nucleotides line up with TRBD1. This CDR3 spans 13 amino acids. Germline V gives CDR1 LGHDT, CDR2 YNNKEL (reference sequence). V gave up 4 bases and J gave up 7 bases; unmatched junction bases: 2. This CDR3 is CASSRDRANTIYF. In DNA, the CDR3 is TGTGCCAGCAGCCGGGACAGGGCGAACACCATATATTTT.

This clone was recorded once. J is TRBJ1-2 and V is TRBV27; TRBD1 aligns across 8 bases. Trimming took 8 bases from V and 3 from J; bases not matched to a gene: 5. There are 13 residues in the CDR3. The V gene's germline CDR1 is MNHEY and CDR2 SMNVEV (reference sequence). CDR3 bases: TGTGCCAGCGGACAGGGACTATACTATGGCTACACCTTC. Translation: CASGQGLYYGYTF.

This sequence joins TRBV28 and TRBJ2-6; possible D gene TRBD1, 5 bases. In germline, CDR1 is MDHEN, CDR2 SYDVKM. CDR3 length equals 16 residues. The V and J ends lost 6 bases and 0 bases respectively, with 12 bases between them. CDR3 in DNA: TGTGCCAGCAGACCTGGGGCATACTCTGGGGCCAACGTCCTGACTTTC. Protein: CASRPGAYSGANVLTF.

V usage is TRBV5-4 and J usage is TRBJ2-1, with 10 nucleotides matching TRBD1. Germline V gene lookup returns CDR1 SGHNT and CDR2 YYREEE (reference sequence). J lost 3 bases, V lost 3 bases, and 9 bases had no gene match. The CDR3 extends over 17 amino acids. The CDR3 reads CASSSFLGQGVYNEQFF. DNA of the CDR3: TGTGCCAGCAGCTCATTTCTCGGACAGGGGGTCTACAATGAGCAGTTCTTC.

The rearrangement links TRBV30 to TRBJ2-3, with 9 bases that match TRBD2. CDR1 GTSNPN and CDR2 SVGIG come from the germline V gene (reference sequence). V was pared by 4 bases and J by 6 bases, with 5 bases of the junction left unmatched. This CDR3 is 13 amino acids long. The CDR3 here is CAWISGGSDTQYF. The CDR3 region has the DNA TGTGCCTGGATTAGCGGGGGATCTGATACGCAGTATTTT.

This clone has only one observation. The chain couples TRBV2 to TRBJ2-5, with TRBD2 matching over 7 bases. The CDR3 totals 13 residues. Unmatched junction bases numbered 9, after V lost 10 bases and J lost 4 bases. Germline V lookup: CDR1 SNHLY, CDR2 FYNNEI. The CDR3 DNA sequence: TGTGCCACCCAGGGAGGGCTAGGAGAGACCCAGTACTTC. It yields the protein CATQGGLGETQYF.

Regarding this clone: A read error may explain this, as a much larger clone is one base away. The sample has other DNA sequences that encode this CDR3 too. This chain connects TRBV7-2 to TRBJ1-3; 7 positions match TRBD1. Germline loops: CDR1 SGHTA, CDR2 FQGNSA. The V segment lost 5 bases and the J segment 3 bases; nucleotides outside the gene matches: 4. The CDR3 sequence is 14 residues long. CDR3 protein: CASSTGTVGNTIYF. CDR3 nucleotides: TGTGCCAGCAGCACCGGGACAGTTGGAAACACCATATATTTT. Full variable domain (missing parts from reference TRBV7-2 and TRBJ1-3): GAGVSQSPSNKVTEKGKDVELRCDPISGHTALYWYRQSLGQGLEFLIYFQGNSAPDKSGLPSDRFSAERTGGSVSTLTIQRTQQEDSAVYLCASSTGTVGNTIYFGEGSWLTVV.

The chain employs TRBV7-3 and TRBJ2-1; D is perhaps TRBD1 (5 bases). Germline V gene lookup returns CDR1 SGHTA and CDR2 FQGTGA. V shed 6 bases and J shed 8 bases, with 14 bases lying between them. The CDR3 loop spans 13 amino acids. The CDR3 loop reads CASSYRNGDEQFF. In DNA form, the CDR3 reads TGTGCCAGCAGTTACAGGAATGGGGATGAGCAGTTCTTC.

The chain couples TRBV7-3 to TRBJ2-2; D is possibly TRBD2 (5 bases). CDR3 length: 15 residues. The V gene's germline CDR1 is SGHTA and CDR2 FQGTGA. V was pared by 4 bases and J by 6 bases, with 15 bases between. DNA for the CDR3: TGTGCCAGCAGCTCCCTCACTAGAGGAGCCGGGGAGCTGTTTTTT. This sequence encodes CASSSLTRGAGELFF.

The chain carries TRBV7-9 and TRBJ2-7; 8 bases line up with TRBD2. The CDR3 runs 14 residues. Germline CDR1 SEHNR, CDR2 FQNEAQ (reference sequence). V shed 4 bases and J 0 bases; nucleotides not matched to a gene: 2. The CDR3 nucleotides are TGTGCCAGCAGCTCCGGGGGGGTCTCCTACGAGCAGTACTTC. It yields the protein CASSSGGVSYEQYF.

This chain connects TRBV24-1 to TRBJ1-2, with D perhaps TRBD1 (6 bases). Germline loops: CDR1 KGHDR, CDR2 SFDVKD. CDR3 length equals 15 residues. The V and J ends lost 5 bases and 4 bases respectively, with 16 bases between them. CDR3 sequence reads: CATSGRDTQAYGYTF. CDR3 bases: TGTGCCACCAGTGGTCGGGACACACAAGCCTATGGCTACACCTTC.

This clone appeared once. The V call is TRBV6-6, the J call TRBJ2-7, with a weak D call TRBD1 (5 bases). Germline V gene data show CDR1 as MNHNY and CDR2 as SVGAGI (reference sequence). This CDR3 contains 15 residues. Trimming stripped 4 bases from V and 3 bases from J, with 16 bases between. The CDR3 region has the DNA TGTGCCAGCAGTTCCCGACAGTCGGGCCTCTACGAGCAGTACTTC. This gives the protein CASSSRQSGLYEQYF.